Listed here are 26 T cell receptor beta chains from one sample, sequenced in a study of T cells in Graves' hyperthyroidism and ophthalmopathy. Amplification of TCR beta CDR3 regions was performed using RNA transcripts as template. The study used the HTBI primer set for a first-round RT-PCR of the TCR CDR3. TCRdb used MiXCR to reprocess the multiplex PCR reads, holding one entry per CDR3 protein. The sample consists of 500,000 to 550,000 distinct CDR3 sequences, roughly 20% of them appearing once. Sequenced: blood. Every receptor here comes from a young man with Graves' hyperthyroidism.

The table lists this clonotype with a few counts. The chain's CDR3 is CASSRQGMNEKLFF. The DNA of the CDR3 is TGTGCCAGCAGTCGACAGGGGATGAATGAAAAACTGTTTTTT. The chain employs TRBV12-3 or TRBV12-4 and TRBJ1-4, with 8 bases that match TRBD1. V lost 5 bases, J lost 5 bases, and 4 bases stayed unmatched. The CDR3 is made up of 14 amino acids.

This clonotype was counted many times. V and J are TRBV6-1 and TRBJ1-5; D call uncertain. The ends were cut back, 2 bases at V and 2 bases at J, with 7 bases in the middle. The CDR3 length is 14 residues. From germline, CDR1 is MNHNS and CDR2 SASEGT. CDR3 amino acids: CASSENGGNQPQHF. CDR3 nucleotide sequence: TGTGCCAGCAGTGAAAATGGGGGCAATCAGCCCCAGCATTTT.

The V gene is TRBV6-2 or TRBV6-3, the J gene TRBJ2-2; 15 bases agree with TRBD2. Germline-derived CDR1 and CDR2 are MNHEY and SVGEGT. Trimming at V came to 5 bases and at J to 3 bases, leaving 7 bases not matched to a gene. CDR3 size: 18 residues. This chain's CDR3 is CASSPGLAGGWDTGELFF. The CDR3, as DNA: TGTGCCAGCAGTCCGGGACTAGCGGGGGGCTGGGACACCGGGGAGCTGTTTTTT.

This clonotype has ten or more counts. The chain combines TRBV2 with TRBJ2-7; no clear D. Germline lookup yields CDR1 SNHLY and CDR2 FYNNEI. V was clipped by 4 bases and J by 1 base, with 11 bases between them. The CDR3 extends over 14 amino acids. This CDR3 is CASSASARSYEQYF. For the CDR3, the DNA is TGTGCCAGCAGTGCTTCGGCCCGTTCCTACGAGCAGTACTTC.

The chain is built from TRBV27 and TRBJ1-5; D perhaps matches TRBD1 (6 bases). V lost 4 bases to trimming and J lost 2 bases, with 12 bases between them. The CDR3 is made up of 15 amino acids. Germline CDR1 MNHEY, CDR2 SMNVEV (reference sequence). In DNA, the CDR3 is TGTGCCAGCAGTTCCCGCAGGGGTGGCAATCAGCCCCAGCATTTT. Protein sequence: CASSSRRGGNQPQHF.

This clonotype was counted only a few times. The chain joins TRBV12-3 or TRBV12-4 to TRBJ1-6, with a weak D call TRBD1 (6 bases). This CDR3 region has 13 residues. Trimming shortened V by 4 bases and J by 7 bases, and 8 bases separated the two germline ends. The DNA of the CDR3 is TGTGCCAGCAGTTACAGGGAAAATTCACCCCTCCACTTT. Its translation: CASSYRENSPLHF.

This clonotype was counted many times. The chain joins TRBV6-5 to TRBJ1-2; D perhaps matches TRBD1 (5 bases). The ends were cut back, 0 bases at V and 9 bases at J, with 11 bases in the middle. This CDR3 has 13 amino acids. CDR1 is MNHEY, CDR2 SVGAGI, per germline. The CDR3 region is CASSYSQQGSYTF. The DNA of the CDR3 is TGTGCCAGCAGTTACTCGCAGCAGGGCAGCTACACCTTC.

This clonotype has just a few counts. The V and J genes are TRBV19 and TRBJ1-1; D possibly corresponds to TRBD1 (5 bases). The CDR3 contains 14 residues. Germline loops: CDR1 LNHDA, CDR2 SQIVND (reference sequence). V was shortened by 7 bases and J by 4 bases, with 16 bases between the two germline ends. Here the CDR3 reads CASISEGWSTEAFF. The CDR3 coding sequence is TGTGCCAGTATTTCCGAGGGGTGGAGCACTGAAGCTTTCTTT.

This clonotype has a count of ten or more. The V call is TRBV12-3 or TRBV12-4, the J call TRBJ1-2; TRBD1 agrees at 7 bases. CDR3 size: 13 residues. The V and J ends lost 5 bases and 4 bases, in that order; junction bases with no gene match: 4. The CDR3 region is CASSGTVSYGYTF. The CDR3 DNA reads as TGTGCCAGCAGTGGGACAGTAAGCTATGGCTACACCTTC.

This clonotype has just a few counts. The CDR3 region is CASRHLGDQPQHF. The CDR3 bases are TGTGCCAGCCGCCACCTGGGGGATCAGCCCCAGCATTTT. The rearrangement links TRBV6-1 to TRBJ1-5; D may be TRBD1 (5 bases). CDR3 length: 13 amino acids. Germline CDR1 is MNHNS and CDR2 is SASEGT. The ends were cut back, 8 bases at V and 5 bases at J, with 13 bases in the middle.

This clonotype has at least ten counts. The gene calls are TRBV20-1 and TRBJ1-5; D is possibly TRBD1 (6 bases). The germline gives CDR1 DFQATT, CDR2 SNEGSKA (reference sequence). The CDR3 totals 15 residues. CDR3 region: CSATRQANSNQPQHF. CDR3 nucleotide sequence: TGCAGCGCGACCCGACAGGCGAATAGCAATCAGCCCCAGCATTTT.

This clonotype was found many times. V usage is TRBV30 and J usage is TRBJ1-2, with a possible D match to TRBD1 (5 bases). The CDR3 spans 14 residues. V lost 0 bases to trimming and J lost 0 bases, with 8 bases between them. Germline CDR1 is GTSNPN and CDR2 is SVGIG (reference sequence). The CDR3 loop reads CAWSVGTPNYGYTF. The CDR3 coding sequence is TGTGCCTGGAGTGTGGGGACTCCTAACTATGGCTACACCTTC.

To note about this clonotype: Germline and junction disagree at one end, which may indicate a read error. The chain joins TRBV12-3 or TRBV12-4 to TRBJ2-5; D might be TRBD1 (7 bases). CDR3 size: 15 residues. CDR3 residues: CASSSPGQPGETLYF. CDR3 in DNA: TGTGCCAGCAGTTCTCCGGGACAGCCGGGGGAGACCCTGTACTTC.

There are a few counts of this clonotype. The chain couples TRBV6-1 to TRBJ2-5; 7 bases are a match to TRBD1. The V gene end was trimmed by 4 bases and the J gene end by 1 base; junction bases not matched to a gene: 3. In germline, CDR1 is MNHNS, CDR2 SASEGT. This CDR3 contains 14 residues. The DNA of the CDR3 is TGTGCCAGCAGTGGGACAGGTCGCCAAGAGACCCAGTACTTC. Translated: CASSGTGRQETQYF.

This clonotype was seen many times. The V call is TRBV10-3, the J call TRBJ1-2; TRBD1 is a possible D gene (6 bases). The V end lost 6 bases, the J end lost 8 bases, and 10 bases lay between the germline ends. The CDR3 length is 11 residues. Germline CDR1 reads ENHRY; CDR2 reads SYGVKD. The CDR3 DNA sequence: TGTGCCATCAGACAGGGCGAAGGCTACACCTTC. Protein: CAIRQGEGYTF.

The rearrangement links TRBV7-6 to TRBJ2-7; 11 bases align to TRBD2. Germline trimming cut 5 bases from V and 4 bases from J; bases unmatched to any gene: 7. The germline gives CDR1 SGHVS, CDR2 FNYEAQ. This CDR3 has 15 residues. The CDR3 region has the DNA TGTGCCAGCAGCCACCGACTAGCGGGGATTTACGAGCAGTACTTC. This sequence encodes CASSHRLAGIYEQYF.

The V and J genes are TRBV2 and TRBJ2-4, with D hard to call. The germline gives CDR1 SNHLY, CDR2 FYNNEI. The V and J ends lost 4 bases and 7 bases respectively, with 2 bases between them. The CDR3 loop spans 10 amino acids. CDR3 sequence: CASSVNIQYF. In DNA, the CDR3 is TGTGCCAGCAGTGTGAACATTCAGTACTTC.

This clonotype was counted many times. V usage is TRBV12-3 or TRBV12-4 and J usage is TRBJ1-3; tentative D call: TRBD1 (5 bases). CDR3 length: 15 amino acids. Trimming cost V 5 bases and J 4 bases, with 15 bases left between them. In DNA form, the CDR3 reads TGTGCCAGCAGTGAGACCGGGACTGGAGGAAACACCATATATTTT. Translated: CASSETGTGGNTIYF.

This clonotype was seen at least ten times. The genes are TRBV2 and TRBJ1-2; D uncertain. From germline, CDR1 is SNHLY and CDR2 FYNNEI. The CDR3 totals 14 residues. V was shortened by 6 bases and J by 3 bases, with 14 bases between the two germline ends. CDR3 loop: CASRSGYWDYGYTF. The CDR3 nucleotides read TGTGCCAGCAGATCAGGTTACTGGGACTATGGCTACACCTTC.

This clonotype has just a few counts. V and J are TRBV6-5 and TRBJ1-3; 9 bases fit TRBD1. J was trimmed by 3 bases and V by 0 bases; bases with no gene match: 6. CDR3 size: 17 residues. Germline loops: CDR1 MNHEY, CDR2 SVGAGI. The DNA of the CDR3 is TGTGCCAGCAGTTACTCGTCGGGACAGGGTGGTGGAAACACCATATATTTT. Its translation is CASSYSSGQGGGNTIYF.

The chain recombines TRBV20-1 with TRBJ1-1; TRBD1 aligns across 7 bases. V shed 5 bases, J shed 1 base, and the junction held 13 bases outside the gene matches. This CDR3 region has 16 residues. Germline V gene lookup returns CDR1 DFQATT and CDR2 SNEGSKA (reference sequence). Here the CDR3 reads CSAEGMEGARNTEAFF. The CDR3 coding sequence is TGCAGTGCTGAGGGGATGGAGGGGGCAAGGAACACTGAAGCTTTCTTT.

This clonotype was counted at least ten times. The CDR3 nucleotides read TGTGCCAGCAGTCCGGGACAGGGGGCGAATTCACCCCTCCACTTT. This gives the protein CASSPGQGANSPLHF. The J gene is TRBJ1-6, the V gene TRBV6-1; 12 bases agree with TRBD1. The CDR3 is 15 amino acids. From germline, CDR1 is MNHNS and CDR2 SASEGT. V was pared by 5 bases and J by 7 bases, with 3 bases of the junction left unmatched.

A remark on this clonotype: The germline gene is not matched at one end of the junction; a read error may be the cause. The gene calls are TRBV5-1 and TRBJ1-1, with D tentatively TRBD1 (5 bases). Germline assignment: CDR1 SGHRS and CDR2 YFSETQ. The length of the CDR3 is 15 residues. CDR3 nucleotide sequence: TGCGCCAGCAGCTGGGGGGGGGTTTTGGGCACTGGAGCTTTCTTT. This codes for CASSWGGVLGTGAFF.

This clonotype was counted a single time. The chain uses TRBV7-2 and TRBJ1-1; D unresolved. The CDR3 length is 13 residues. The ends were cut back, 6 bases at V and 1 base at J, with 9 bases in the middle. Germline CDR1 and CDR2: SGHTA and FQGNSA. CDR3 loop: CASRKPSNTEAFF. The CDR3 nucleotides read TGTGCCAGCAGAAAACCGTCGAACACTGAAGCTTTCTTT.

This clonotype has just a few counts. V usage is TRBV30 and J usage is TRBJ1-6; maybe TRBD1 (6 bases). Per germline, CDR1 GTSNPN and CDR2 SVGIG (reference sequence). This CDR3 is built from 12 residues. V dropped 4 bases and J dropped 7 bases, with 8 bases sitting between them. The CDR3 DNA is TGTGCCTGGAACACAGGGAATTCACCCCTCCACTTT. It yields the protein CAWNTGNSPLHF.

In its sample, this clonotype was seen a few times. Given the absence of the conserved phenylalanine or tryptophan at the CDR3 end, a read error is likely. The chain joins TRBV28 to TRBJ1-2; no firm D call. The CDR3 covers 11 residues. CDR1 MDHEN and CDR2 SYDVKM come from the germline V gene. The CDR3 protein is CASGSNYGYTI. Here the CDR3 DNA reads TGTGCTTCAGGTTCTAACTATGGCTACACCATC.